The clone carrying this T cell receptor beta chain has a single count. Generated by immunoSEQ multiplex PCR, the TCRdb table keeps only in-frame clones and is missing some. The sample holds about 6,700 clones, around 80% seen once. These data belong to a study of regulatory and conventional T cells in RAG deficiency. These data were also reused for a study on regulatory T cells. Per that paper: The PCR used 52 TRBV and 13 TRBJ primers.

What was sequenced was CD8+ T cells sorted from blood. This TCR was sampled from a human donor in good health.

As DNA, the CDR3 is TGTGCCAGCAGCTCCAGGGGAACAGATACGCAGTATTTT. Translation: CASSSRGTDTQYF. The chain employs TRBV7-4 and TRBJ2-3, with D possibly TRBD1 on 6 matching bases. CDR3 length: 13 residues. The germline V gene encodes CDR1 SGHVT and CDR2 SQSDAQ. V was clipped by 4 bases and J by 3 bases, with 8 bases between them.